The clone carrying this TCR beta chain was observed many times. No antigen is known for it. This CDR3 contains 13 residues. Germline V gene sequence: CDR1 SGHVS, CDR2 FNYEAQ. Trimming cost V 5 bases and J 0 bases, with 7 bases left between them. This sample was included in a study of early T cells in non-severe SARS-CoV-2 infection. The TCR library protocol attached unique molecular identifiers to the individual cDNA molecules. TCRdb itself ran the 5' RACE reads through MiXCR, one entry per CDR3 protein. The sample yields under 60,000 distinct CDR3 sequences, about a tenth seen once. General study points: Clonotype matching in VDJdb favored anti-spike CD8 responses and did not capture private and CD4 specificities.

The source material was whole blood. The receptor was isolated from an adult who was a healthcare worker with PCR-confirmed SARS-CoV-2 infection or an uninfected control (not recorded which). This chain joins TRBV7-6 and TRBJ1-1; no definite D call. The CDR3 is CASSADLNTEAFF. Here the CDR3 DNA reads TGTGCCAGCAGCGCCGACCTGAACACTGAAGCTTTCTTT.